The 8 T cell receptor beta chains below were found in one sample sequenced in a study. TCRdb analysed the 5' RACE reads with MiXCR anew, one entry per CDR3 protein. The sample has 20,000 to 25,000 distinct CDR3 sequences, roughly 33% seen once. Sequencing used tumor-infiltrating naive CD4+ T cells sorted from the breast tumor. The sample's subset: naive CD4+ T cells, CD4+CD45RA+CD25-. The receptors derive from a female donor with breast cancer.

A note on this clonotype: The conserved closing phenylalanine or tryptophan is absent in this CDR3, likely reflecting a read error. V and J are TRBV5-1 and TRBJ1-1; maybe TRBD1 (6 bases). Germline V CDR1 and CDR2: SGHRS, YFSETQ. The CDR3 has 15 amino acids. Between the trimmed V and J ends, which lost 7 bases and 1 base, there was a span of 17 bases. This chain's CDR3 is CASGYGTNSNTEAFS. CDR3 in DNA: TGCGCCAGCGGCTACGGGACAAACTCGAACACTGAAGCTTTCTCT.

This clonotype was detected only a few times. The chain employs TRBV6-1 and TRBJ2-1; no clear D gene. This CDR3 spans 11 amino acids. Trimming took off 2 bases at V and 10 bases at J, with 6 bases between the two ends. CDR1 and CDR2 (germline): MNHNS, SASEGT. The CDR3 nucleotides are TGTGCCAGCAGTGAACTAAGGGAGCAGTTCTTC. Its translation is CASSELREQFF.

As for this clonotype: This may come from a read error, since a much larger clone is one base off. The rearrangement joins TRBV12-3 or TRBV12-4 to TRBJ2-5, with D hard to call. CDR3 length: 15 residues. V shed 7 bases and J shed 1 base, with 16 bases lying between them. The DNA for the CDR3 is TGTGCCAGCACCCAGATCCCATCGTGCCAAGAGACCCAGTACTTC. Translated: CASTQIPSCQETQYF.

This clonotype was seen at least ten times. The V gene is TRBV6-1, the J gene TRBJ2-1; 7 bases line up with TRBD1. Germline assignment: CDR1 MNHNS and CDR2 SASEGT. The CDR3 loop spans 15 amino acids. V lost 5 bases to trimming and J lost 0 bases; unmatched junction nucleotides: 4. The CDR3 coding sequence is TGTGCCAGCAGTAACAGGGGTAGCTCCTACAATGAGCAGTTCTTC. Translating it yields CASSNRGSSYNEQFF.

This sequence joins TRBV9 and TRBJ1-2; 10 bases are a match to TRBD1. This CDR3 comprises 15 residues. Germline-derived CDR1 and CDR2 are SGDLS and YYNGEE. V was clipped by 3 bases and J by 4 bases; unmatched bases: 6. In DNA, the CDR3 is TGTGCCAGCAGCGCAGGGACAGGGGAGGCCTATGGCTACACCTTC. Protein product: CASSAGTGEAYGYTF.

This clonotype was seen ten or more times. In nucleotides, the CDR3 is TGTGCCAGCAGCTTAGCCTCGGACAGGCAAGCATATGGCTACACCTTC. Amino acids: CASSLASDRQAYGYTF. The chain carries TRBV11-2 and TRBJ1-2; 7 nucleotides align to TRBD1. Germline CDR1 is SGHAT and CDR2 is FQNNGV. Trimming cost V 1 base and J 5 bases; bases outside gene matches: 10. This CDR3 has 16 residues.

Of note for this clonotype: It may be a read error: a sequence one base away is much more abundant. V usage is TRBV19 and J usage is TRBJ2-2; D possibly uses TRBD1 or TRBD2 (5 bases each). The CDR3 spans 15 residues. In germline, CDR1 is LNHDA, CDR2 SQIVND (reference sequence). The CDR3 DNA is TGTGCCAGTAGTATGTCGAGACAGTACACCGGGGACCTGTTTTTT. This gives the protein CASSMSRQYTGDLFF.

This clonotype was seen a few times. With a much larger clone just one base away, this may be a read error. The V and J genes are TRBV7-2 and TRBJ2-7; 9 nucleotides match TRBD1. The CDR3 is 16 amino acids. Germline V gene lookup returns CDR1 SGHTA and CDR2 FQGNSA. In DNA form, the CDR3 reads TGTGCCAGCAGCTTCTCACAGGGGGCAGGATCCTACGAGCGGTACTTC. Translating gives CASSFSQGAGSYERYF.